This is a list of T cell receptor beta chains from one sample in a study of long-term antiretroviral therapy in people with HIV. TCRdb's table, derived via immunoSEQ multiplex PCR, lists solely in-frame clones and lacks some. Of 20,000 to 25,000 clones in the sample, about 84% are singletons; the top ten hold more than 15%. The specimen was unsorted PBMCs, collected 0.5 years before starting antiretroviral therapy. These receptors came from a man aged 40-49 years with HIV. Each CDR3 is given with its conserved first and last residue. D genes are given only for firm matches. The size of a clone is reported for some rows only, either as once, few or many, or as a class for expanded clones.

j_call d_call v_call clone_size cdr3_aa cdr3_nt
TRBJ2-5 NA TRBV27 NA CASSSITGKETQYF TGTGCCAGCAGTTCCATAACAGGGAAAGAGACCCAGTACTTC
TRBJ2-7 NA TRBV7-6 NA CASSLGPRGRIIYEQYF TGTGCCAGCAGCTTAGGGCCACGGGGCAGGATAATCTACGAGCAGTACTTC
TRBJ2-5 NA TRBV4-3 NA CASSQDAGLETQYF TGCGCCAGCAGCCAAGACGCCGGGTTAGAGACCCAGTACTTC
TRBJ1-5 TRBD1 TRBV6-1 NA CASSATGNQPQHF TGTGCCAGCAGTGCGACAGGGAATCAGCCCCAGCATTTT
TRBJ1-5 TRBD1 TRBV28 NA CASSSIGTGANQPQHF TGTGCCAGCAGCTCCATCGGGACAGGAGCCAATCAGCCCCAGCATTTT
TRBJ2-3 NA TRBV27 once CASTDKFTDTQYF TGTGCCAGCACTGACAAATTCACAGATACGCAGTATTTT
TRBJ1-6 NA TRBV2 few CASSGDKEYTPLHF TGTGCCAGCAGTGGGGACAAGGAATATACACCCCTCCACTTT
TRBJ2-2 NA TRBV6-1 NA CASRQGTGELFF TGTGCCAGCAGACAGGGCACCGGGGAGCTGTTTTTT
TRBJ1-5 NA TRBV21-1 NA CASSSPGRGWGQPQHF TGTGCCAGCAGCTCCCCAGGGAGGGGATGGGGTCAGCCCCAGCATTTT
TRBJ2-5 NA TRBV28 once CASRTNSGTQYF TGTGCCAGCCGAACAAATTCAGGGACCCAGTACTTC
TRBJ1-2 TRBD1 TRBV5-1 NA CASSPGTGGNYGYTF TGCGCCAGCAGCCCCGGGACAGGGGGCAACTATGGCTACACCTTC
TRBJ2-6 TRBD1 TRBV7-8 few CASSFQQGSGANVLTF TGTGCCAGCAGCTTCCAACAGGGGTCTGGGGCCAACGTCCTGACTTTC
TRBJ1-1 TRBD1 TRBV11-2 NA CASSLVSGGEAFF TGTGCCAGCAGCTTAGTGTCAGGGGGAGAAGCTTTCTTT
TRBJ2-3 NA TRBV14 NA CASSQGYDVGDTQYF TGTGCCAGCAGCCAAGGCTACGACGTTGGGGATACGCAGTATTTT
TRBJ2-5 NA TRBV5-4 NA CASSPPDSWYQETQYF TGTGCCAGCAGCCCCCCCGACTCTTGGTACCAAGAGACCCAGTACTTC
TRBJ1-1 NA TRBV6-6 NA CASSYYGNTEAFF TGTGCCAGCAGTTACTATGGGAACACTGAAGCTTTCTTT
TRBJ1-2 TRBD1 TRBV7-2 NA CASSLVPVSGTVNYGYTF TGTGCCAGCAGCTTAGTCCCCGTTTCCGGGACAGTAAACTATGGCTACACCTTC
TRBJ2-3 TRBD2 TRBV29-1 NA CSVERTSGPQGADTQYF TGCAGCGTTGAAAGGACTAGCGGTCCGCAGGGAGCAGATACGCAGTATTTT
TRBJ1-4 TRBD1 TRBV7-6 NA CASSLTAGGGLGEKLFF TGTGCCAGCAGCTTAACGGCAGGGGGAGGGTTGGGTGAAAAACTGTTTTTT
TRBJ1-1 NA TRBV7-6 NA CASSLARNTEAFF TGTGCCAGCAGCTTGGCTAGGAACACTGAAGCTTTCTTT
TRBJ1-5 NA TRBV7-3 NA CASSFGGESVQHF TGTGCCAGCAGCTTTGGGGGGGAGTCGGTCCAGCATTTT
TRBJ1-5 TRBD1 TRBV6-1 NA CASRGTGASNQPQHF TGTGCCAGCAGGGGGACAGGAGCCAGCAATCAGCCCCAGCATTTT
TRBJ2-3 TRBD2 TRBV28 NA CASSPGRVGGTDTQYF TGTGCCAGCAGCCCCGGGAGGGTTGGAGGAACAGATACGCAGTATTTT
TRBJ2-7 NA TRBV7-6 NA CASSLKYADEQYF TGTGCCAGCAGCTTAAAATACGCAGACGAGCAGTACTTC
TRBJ1-1 NA TRBV7-3 NA CASSSDVNTEAFF TGTGCCAGCAGCTCGGACGTCAACACTGAAGCTTTCTTT
TRBJ2-1 NA TRBV10-3 NA CAIRGPSYNEQFF TGTGCCATCAGGGGGCCATCATACAATGAGCAGTTCTTC
TRBJ1-2 NA TRBV29-1 few CSVMDRQASYGYTF TGCAGCGTTATGGACCGACAGGCCTCCTATGGCTACACCTTC
TRBJ2-1 NA TRBV5-4 NA CATKRSGGNYNEQFF TGTGCCACCAAGCGATCGGGCGGGAACTACAATGAGCAGTTCTTC
TRBJ2-3 NA TRBV6-6 NA CASSYSEDTQYF TGTGCCAGCAGTTACTCGGAAGATACGCAGTATTTT
TRBJ1-2 NA TRBV6-5 few CASSAQGGSYGYTF TGTGCCAGCAGTGCACAGGGAGGGAGCTATGGCTACACCTTC
TRBJ2-7 NA TRBV11-1 NA CASSLPGPNLYEQYF TGTGCCAGCAGCCTACCGGGACCCAACCTCTACGAGCAGTACTTC
TRBJ2-7 NA TRBV9 NA CASSVAGAPLYEQYF TGTGCCAGCAGCGTAGCGGGAGCGCCCCTCTACGAGCAGTACTTC
TRBJ2-7 TRBD1 TRBV6-5 NA CASRQTGVGAYEQYF TGTGCCAGCAGACAAACAGGGGTTGGGGCCTACGAGCAGTACTTC
TRBJ1-5 TRBD1 TRBV15 once CATSRFGQGSSQPQHF TGTGCCACCAGCAGATTCGGACAGGGCTCGAGTCAGCCCCAGCATTTT
TRBJ2-7 NA TRBV6-5 once CASSYSQNAYEQYF TGTGCCAGCAGTTACTCTCAAAACGCCTACGAGCAGTACTTC
TRBJ2-7 NA TRBV11-2 NA CASSPSGEQYF TGTGCCAGCAGCCCCTCTGGGGAGCAGTACTTC
TRBJ2-1 NA TRBV5-1 NA CASSLGLAISYNEQFF TGCGCCAGCAGCTTGGGTCTAGCGATTTCCTACAATGAGCAGTTCTTC
TRBJ1-1 NA TRBV7-3 NA CASSLETGAEAFF TGTGCCAGCAGCTTGGAAACGGGGGCTGAAGCTTTCTTT
TRBJ1-4 NA TRBV18 NA CASSPRRDGNEKLFF TGTGCCAGCTCACCACGGAGGGACGGTAATGAAAAACTGTTTTTT
TRBJ2-3 NA TRBV6-5 NA CASRVIGTDTQYF TGTGCCAGCAGGGTCATCGGCACAGATACGCAGTATTTT
TRBJ1-6 NA TRBV2 NA CASSWTESSYNSPLHF TGTGCCAGCAGTTGGACCGAGAGCTCCTATAATTCACCCCTCCACTTT
TRBJ1-4 NA TRBV6-5 NA CASSYRNEKLFF TGTGCCAGCAGTTACAGGAATGAAAAACTGTTTTTT
TRBJ1-1 NA TRBV7-2 NA CASSHPFQNTEAFF TGTGCCAGCAGCCACCCCTTTCAGAACACTGAAGCTTTCTTT
TRBJ1-2 NA TRBV5-4 NA CASSSPGVYGYTF TGTGCCAGCAGCTCTCCAGGGGTCTATGGCTACACCTTC
TRBJ1-5 NA TRBV4-1 NA CASSQGGNSNQPQHF TGCGCCAGCAGCCAAGGAGGGAATAGCAATCAGCCCCAGCATTTT
TRBJ1-6 TRBD1 TRBV18 NA CASSPNGQVVNSPLHF TGTGCCAGCTCACCAAACGGACAGGTTGTCAACTCACCCCTCCACTTT
TRBJ2-5 TRBD1 TRBV7-2 NA CASSYRQGAETQYF TGTGCCAGCAGCTACCGACAGGGGGCGGAGACCCAGTACTTC